The clone carrying this T cell receptor (beta chain) was detected only a few times. The antigen remains unidentified. The data were obtained in a study of T cell repertoires in cytomegalovirus infection. General study findings and limits: Clonotype analysis showed dominance of the ex vivo response by HLA-C-restricted CMV-specific TCR beta clonotypes.

TCRdb processed the reads anew with MiXCR; each CDR3 protein has one entry. The sample has 200,000 to 300,000 distinct CDR3 sequences, approximately 14% seen once. Sequences were obtained from PBMCs. The receptor's source is a human donor in good health (CMV status not recorded). Some clones in this sample may be carry-over from other donors' samples.

CDR3 bases: TGTGCCAGCAGTTTGAGGACCTCTAGCACAGATACGCAGTATTTT. Translated, it gives CASSLRTSSTDTQYF. The chain employs TRBV28 and TRBJ2-3; D unresolved. In germline, CDR1 is MDHEN, CDR2 SYDVKM. The CDR3 is made up of 15 amino acids. Trimming stripped 3 bases from V and 0 bases from J, with 10 bases between.